These 13 T cell receptor beta chains came from one sample sequenced in a study of CD8+ T cells in alopecia areata. Following extraction, RNA underwent reverse transcription to cDNA, which served as the sequencing template. Profiling relied on immunoSEQ multiplex PCR, and the TCRdb table lists in-frame clones only, not all of them. The sample lists 150,000 to 200,000 clones, roughly 60% occurring once. Treatment indicated: oral pan-JAK inhibitor, 5-10 mg twice daily. Here the sequenced sample was CD4+ T cells sorted from blood, taken around week 50, from a patient treated with tofacitinib. These receptors were collected from a human donor with alopecia areata.

The CDR3 coding sequence is TGCGCCAGCAGCCAAGAAAGGACAGCCTATGGCTACACCTTC. It encodes CASSQERTAYGYTF. The rearrangement uses TRBV4-3 and TRBJ1-2, with D perhaps matching TRBD1 (6 bases). Deletions cut 0 bases from V and 4 bases from J, with 9 bases between. This CDR3 contains 14 residues. Germline CDR1 reads LGHNA; CDR2 reads YSLEER.

This rearrangement joins TRBV30 to TRBJ2-2; D not certain. Per germline, CDR1 GTSNPN and CDR2 SVGIG (reference sequence). Trimming took 5 bases from V and 5 from J, leaving 9 bases between them. This CDR3 has 12 residues. CDR3 in DNA: TGTGCCTGGCTTATTTGGACCGGGGAGCTGTTTTTT. Amino acid sequence: CAWLIWTGELFF. The full variable domain, in which reference TRBV30 and TRBJ2-2 provide the parts outside the CDR3, is SQTIHQWPATLVQPVGSPLSLECTVEGTSNPNLYWYRQAAGRGLQLLFYSVGIGQISSEVPQNLSASRPQDRQFILSSKKLLLSDSGFYLCAWLIWTGELFFGEGSRLTVL.

This clone was counted ten times or more. The chain recombines TRBV7-2 with TRBJ2-1; the D call may be TRBD1 or TRBD2 (5 bases each). Trimming took off 5 bases at V and 11 bases at J, with 13 bases between the two ends. CDR1 SGHTA and CDR2 FQGNSA come from the germline V gene. The CDR3 is made up of 12 amino acids. This CDR3 is CASSDPPGQQFF. Written as DNA, the CDR3 is TGTGCCAGCAGCGACCCCCCGGGACAGCAGTTCTTC.

The genes are TRBV7-2 and TRBJ2-5, with D unresolved. The CDR3 sequence is 12 residues long. Germline CDR1 SGHTA, CDR2 FQGNSA. Trimming cost V 4 bases and J 5 bases, with 8 bases left between them. CDR3 sequence: CASSSGRETQYF. CDR3 in DNA: TGTGCCAGCAGCTCCGGCAGGGAGACCCAGTACTTC.

As regards this clone: Other DNA sequences in the same sample also yield this CDR3. The chain combines TRBV5-1 with TRBJ1-1; D is possibly TRBD1 (6 bases). The germline CDR1 and CDR2 sequences are SGHRS and YFSETQ. This CDR3 contains 15 residues. Between the trimmed V and J ends, which lost 3 bases and 1 base, there was a span of 13 bases. The CDR3 DNA follows: TGCGCCAGCAGCTCCAGGGGTCAGCAGAACACTGAAGCTTTCTTT. Protein sequence: CASSSRGQQNTEAFF.

The chain joins TRBV14 to TRBJ2-7; D remains unclear. The CDR3 has 14 amino acids. With 1 base removed from V and 2 bases from J, the gap between germline ends came to 9 bases. The germline CDR1 and CDR2 sequences are SGHDN and FVKESK. CDR3 bases: TGTGCCAGCAGCCAAGGTCTGGGCGCCTACGAGCAGTACTTC. Residues: CASSQGLGAYEQYF.

The rearrangement joins TRBV7-7 to TRBJ2-3; no firm D call. Looked up from germline, CDR1 is SSHAT and CDR2 is FNYEAQ (reference sequence). The CDR3 runs 14 residues. The V gene lost 0 bases and the J gene lost 7 bases, with 11 bases spanning the gap. For the CDR3, the DNA is TGTGCCAGCAGCTTAGCAGCCACGAAACATACGCAGTATTTT. It yields the protein CASSLAATKHTQYF.

The V and J genes are TRBV30 and TRBJ1-2, with 7 bases lining up with TRBD1. There are 11 residues in the CDR3. CDR1 GTSNPN and CDR2 SVGIG come from the germline V gene (reference sequence). The junction had 3 bases not matched to a gene; V was cut back by 7 bases and J by 4 bases. In DNA, the CDR3 is TGTGCCTCGGGGACAGTCTATGGCTACACCTTC. Residues: CASGTVYGYTF.

CDR3 loop: CSVFPGVTAFF. Written as DNA, the CDR3 is TGCAGCGTTTTCCCGGGGGTTACAGCTTTCTTT. J is TRBJ1-1 and V is TRBV29-1, with D perhaps matching TRBD1 (5 bases). This CDR3 has 11 amino acids. Trimming shortened V by 5 bases and J by 10 bases, and 14 bases separated the two germline ends. The germline V gene has CDR1 SQVTM and CDR2 ANQGSEA.

The chain joins TRBV10-3 to TRBJ2-3, with 9 bases that match TRBD2. The J segment lost 0 bases and the V segment lost 10 bases, leaving 8 bases of the junction unmatched. Germline loops: CDR1 ENHRY, CDR2 SYGVKD. The CDR3 runs 15 residues. The CDR3 DNA reads TGTGCCACCCTCCCGCGGGGGGGAAGCACAGATACGCAGTATTTT. Protein product: CATLPRGGSTDTQYF.

The chain uses TRBV29-1 and TRBJ1-2, with TRBD1 matching 9 bases. The CDR3 covers 14 residues. Unmatched junction bases numbered 11, after V lost 7 bases and J lost 5 bases. In germline, CDR1 is SQVTM, CDR2 ANQGSEA. CDR3 loop: CSAFRTGESYGYTF. The CDR3 DNA reads as TGCAGCGCTTTCCGGACAGGGGAGAGTTATGGCTACACCTTC.

The gene calls are TRBV7-2 and TRBJ1-4, with D perhaps matching TRBD1 (6 bases). V lost 4 bases and J 1 base, leaving 10 bases between the germline ends. The CDR3 extends over 15 amino acids. Germline V gene sequence: CDR1 SGHTA, CDR2 FQGNSA. The CDR3 sequence is CASSSQGGTNEKLFF. Written as DNA, the CDR3 is TGTGCCAGCAGCTCACAGGGAGGAACTAATGAAAAACTGTTTTTT.

The chain recombines TRBV7-6 with TRBJ2-2; D is perhaps TRBD2 (5 bases). Trimming cost V 1 base and J 4 bases, with 22 bases left between them. This CDR3 is built from 19 residues. Germline-derived CDR1 and CDR2 are SGHVS and FNYEAQ. CDR3 protein: CASSLVIWPRGSLTGELFF. CDR3 nucleotides: TGTGCCAGCAGCTTAGTTATCTGGCCACGGGGTTCACTCACCGGGGAGCTGTTTTTT.